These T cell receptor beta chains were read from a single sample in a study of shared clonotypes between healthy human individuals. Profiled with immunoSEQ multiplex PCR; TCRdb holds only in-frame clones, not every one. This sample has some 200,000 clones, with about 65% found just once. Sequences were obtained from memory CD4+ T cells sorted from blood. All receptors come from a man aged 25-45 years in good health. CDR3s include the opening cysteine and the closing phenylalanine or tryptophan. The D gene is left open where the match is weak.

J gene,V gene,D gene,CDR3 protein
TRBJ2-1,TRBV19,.,CASSTGQNSYNEQFF
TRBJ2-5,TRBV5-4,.,CASSLVSQKQETQYF
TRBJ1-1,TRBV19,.,CASTPIGRVPNTEAFF
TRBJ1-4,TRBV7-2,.,CASSFSDSDLTNEKLFF
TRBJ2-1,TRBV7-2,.,CASSLTTSSYNEQFF
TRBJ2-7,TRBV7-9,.,CASGQWSYEQYF
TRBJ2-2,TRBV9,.,CASRAGMNTGELFF
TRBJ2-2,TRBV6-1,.,CASSSDSLTGELFF
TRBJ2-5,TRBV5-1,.,CASSLQGGQETQYF
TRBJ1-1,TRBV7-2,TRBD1,CASSLQGGTEAFF
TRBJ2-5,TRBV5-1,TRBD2,CASSLSSGTQETQYF
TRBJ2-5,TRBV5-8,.,CASSRLGGSETQYF
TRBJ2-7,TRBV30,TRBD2,CAWSDPGGSYEQYF
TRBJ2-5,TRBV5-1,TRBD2,CASSLLTGTSVQETQYF